Each of the 22 T cell receptor beta chains below was sequenced from the same sample in a study of blood T cell repertoires in COVID-19. Sequencing was performed with immunoSEQ multiplex PCR; in TCRdb, only in-frame clones are kept and a portion is missing. The data show under 200,000 clones, under 85% seen once. Input material: peripheral blood. These receptors were obtained from a man aged 60 to 75 with active or convalescent COVID-19.

The chain couples TRBV14 to TRBJ1-2; the match to TRBD1 covers 11 bases. This CDR3 is built from 15 residues. The V segment lost 4 bases and the J segment 7 bases; nucleotides outside the gene matches: 8. The germline gives CDR1 SGHDN, CDR2 FVKESK. The CDR3 is CASSLRGQGVFGYTF. Here the CDR3 DNA reads TGTGCCAGCAGCCTCCGGGGACAGGGGGTGTTTGGCTACACCTTC.

The rearrangement links TRBV24-1 to TRBJ2-3, with D perhaps TRBD2 (5 bases). This CDR3 is 15 amino acids long. Germline V CDR1 and CDR2: KGHDR, SFDVKD. V was clipped by 1 base and J by 8 bases, with 15 bases between them. DNA for the CDR3: TGTGCCACCAGTGATTTAACGCCCGGGGATGGTACGCAGTATTTT. This translates into CATSDLTPGDGTQYF.

The chain has TRBV4-3 and TRBJ2-1; TRBD1 might be the D (5 bases). CDR1 LGHNA and CDR2 YSLEER come from the germline V gene. The V and J ends lost 0 bases and 10 bases respectively, with 19 bases between them. The CDR3 length is 16 residues. As DNA, the CDR3 is TGCGCCAGCAGCCAAGAACAACGGTCCCTTAAGGGGGAGCAGTTCTTC. It codes for CASSQEQRSLKGEQFF.

This sequence joins TRBV19 and TRBJ2-4; 9 nucleotides match TRBD2. The CDR3 is 15 residues long. The V gene's germline CDR1 is LNHDA and CDR2 SQIVND (reference sequence). The V gene end was trimmed by 5 bases and the J gene end by 7 bases; junction bases not matched to a gene: 9. CDR3: CASSPSRTSDNIQYF. CDR3 in DNA: TGTGCCAGTAGTCCCTCTCGGACTAGCGACAACATTCAGTACTTC. Together with reference TRBV19 and TRBJ2-4, the CDR3 gives the full variable domain: DGGITQSPKYLFRKEGQNVTLSCEQNLNHDAMYWYRQDPGQGLRLIYYSQIVNDFQKGDIAEGYSVSREKKESFPLTVTSAQKNPTAFYLCASSPSRTSDNIQYFGAGTRLSVL.

CDR3: CAISLGGRVADTQYF. In nucleotides, the CDR3 is TGTGCCATCTCCCTGGGCGGGAGAGTGGCAGATACGCAGTATTTT. The genes are TRBV28 and TRBJ2-3; TRBD2 agrees at 7 bases. V trimming: 10 bases; J trimming: 4 bases; junction bases outside the gene matches: 14. Germline V lookup: CDR1 MDHEN, CDR2 SYDVKM. The CDR3 is 15 residues long. The variable domain in full, completed from reference TRBV28 and TRBJ2-3, reads DVKVTQSSRYLVKRTGEKVFLECVQDMDHENMFWYRQDPGLGLRLIYFSYDVKMKEKGDIPEGYSVSREKKERFSLILESASTNQTSMYLCAISLGGRVADTQYFGPGTRLTVL.

CDR3 DNA sequence: TGTGCCAGCAGTTACTCCTTAGCAAAAGCAGATACGCAGTATTTT. Translation gives CASSYSLAKADTQYF. The rearrangement links TRBV6-2 or TRBV6-3 to TRBJ2-3; D unclear. The CDR3 is 15 amino acids. Deletions cut 0 bases from V and 4 bases from J, with 11 bases between. Germline CDR1 MNHEY, CDR2 SVGEGT.

The chain recombines TRBV29-1 with TRBJ2-7; TRBD2 might be the D (7 bases). The V gene lost 3 bases and the J gene lost 0 bases, with 12 bases spanning the gap. Germline loops: CDR1 SQVTM, CDR2 ANQGSEA. CDR3 size: 14 residues. CDR3 in amino acids: CSVEAGASSYEQYF. The CDR3 bases are TGCAGCGTTGAGGCGGGGGCTAGCTCCTACGAGCAGTACTTC.

The V gene is TRBV27, the J gene TRBJ2-7; 11 bases match TRBD2. The CDR3 contains 15 residues. Per germline, CDR1 MNHEY and CDR2 SMNVEV (reference sequence). J lost 4 bases, V lost 2 bases, and 4 bases had no gene match. CDR3 sequence (DNA): TGTGCCAGCAGTTTACTAGCGGGAGGTTGGTACGAGCAGTACTTC. Residues: CASSLLAGGWYEQYF.

The V call is TRBV19, the J call TRBJ2-7; the D is unclear. The CDR3 is 14 amino acids. Trimming shortened V by 9 bases and J by 1 base, and 16 bases separated the two germline ends. Germline V gene sequence: CDR1 LNHDA, CDR2 SQIVND (reference sequence). In nucleotides, the CDR3 is TGTGCCAGCAGATCTCTGGCACAGTCCTACGAGCAGTACTTC. Amino acid sequence: CASRSLAQSYEQYF.

This clone appeared a few times. This chain uses TRBV5-1 with TRBJ1-1; 8 bases are shared with TRBD1. From germline, CDR1 is SGHRS and CDR2 YFSETQ. V was pared by 2 bases and J by 1 base, with 7 bases of the junction left unmatched. This CDR3 comprises 16 residues. In DNA, the CDR3 is TGCGCCAGCAGCTTAACAGGGGGGTTACCGAACACTGAAGCTTTCTTT. Protein: CASSLTGGLPNTEAFF.

J is TRBJ2-3 and V is TRBV5-1; 7 bases are shared with TRBD1. J lost 4 bases, V lost 7 bases, and 9 bases had no gene match. CDR3 length equals 14 residues. The germline V gene has CDR1 SGHRS and CDR2 YFSETQ. The CDR3 bases are TGCGCCAGCCTACAGGGGCAGGCCCCAGATACGCAGTATTTT. The encoded protein is CASLQGQAPDTQYF.

For the CDR3, the DNA is TGTGCCAGCAGCCCCATCCCGCGGGGACTAGCGGGAGCAGAGACCCAGTACTTC. It translates to CASSPIPRGLAGAETQYF. The V and J genes are TRBV7-9 and TRBJ2-5; 14 nucleotides match TRBD2. J was trimmed by 4 bases and V by 5 bases; bases with no gene match: 12. This CDR3 contains 18 residues. Per germline, CDR1 SEHNR and CDR2 FQNEAQ (reference sequence).

The chain combines TRBV6-6 with TRBJ2-3; 12 nucleotides agree with TRBD2. The CDR3 sequence is 16 residues long. Germline V gives CDR1 MNHNY, CDR2 SVGAGI (reference sequence). Trimming at V came to 5 bases and at J to 1 base, leaving 4 bases not matched to a gene. CDR3 sequence reads: CASSRLAGDGTDTQYF. CDR3 DNA: TGTGCCAGCAGTCGACTAGCGGGAGATGGCACAGATACGCAGTATTTT.

The chain recombines TRBV18 with TRBJ2-7; 7 bases fit TRBD1. Germline CDR1 and CDR2: KGHSH and LQKENI. The V gene end was trimmed by 4 bases and the J gene end by 0 bases; junction bases not matched to a gene: 3. The CDR3 length is 14 residues. The CDR3 is CASSRQGSSYEQYF. DNA of the CDR3: TGTGCCAGCTCACGACAGGGAAGCTCCTACGAGCAGTACTTC.

The chain recombines TRBV18 with TRBJ2-1; TRBD1 aligns across 8 bases. The V gene end was trimmed by 6 bases and the J gene end by 4 bases; junction bases not matched to a gene: 14. CDR3 length: 17 amino acids. Germline CDR1 reads KGHSH; CDR2 reads LQKENI. In nucleotides, the CDR3 is TGTGCCAGCTCGCGGACAGGGACCCCCCTTGGGTACAATGAGCAGTTCTTC. Protein product: CASSRTGTPLGYNEQFF.

The gene calls are TRBV27 and TRBJ2-7, with D possibly being TRBD1 (5 bases). Germline V CDR1 and CDR2: MNHEY, SMNVEV (reference sequence). Trimming cost V 6 bases and J 4 bases, with 25 bases left between them. This CDR3 is built from 17 residues. In nucleotides, the CDR3 is TGTGCCAGCAGGAACCAAGACAGTCCGGTCCCGGAGTACGAGCAGTACTTC. Protein: CASRNQDSPVPEYEQYF.

The chain recombines TRBV5-1 with TRBJ2-3; possible D gene TRBD1, 5 bases. The CDR3 runs 14 residues. V dropped 4 bases and J dropped 4 bases, with 13 bases sitting between them. Germline CDR1 reads SGHRS; CDR2 reads YFSETQ. The CDR3 reads CASSLQRGADTQYF. CDR3 in DNA: TGCGCCAGCAGCCTCCAAAGGGGCGCAGATACGCAGTATTTT.

J is TRBJ2-5 and V is TRBV10-3; 11 bases match TRBD2. The CDR3 runs to 16 residues. The trim removed 7 bases at V and 4 bases at J, leaving 11 bases unmatched. Germline values: CDR1 ENHRY, CDR2 SYGVKD. CDR3 sequence reads: CAIKEELAGAGETQYF. The CDR3 DNA reads TGTGCCATCAAGGAGGAACTAGCGGGAGCCGGAGAGACCCAGTACTTC.

This chain links TRBV5-5 with TRBJ1-5; a weak D match, TRBD1 (6 bases). There are 15 residues in the CDR3. V was trimmed by 3 bases and J by 5 bases, leaving 15 bases between them. The germline gives CDR1 SGHKS, CDR2 YYEKEE (reference sequence). The CDR3 bases are TGTGCCAGCAGCTGGTCAACAGGGAGAGATCAGCCCCAGCATTTT. Protein: CASSWSTGRDQPQHF.

This clone was found once. This chain uses TRBV27 with TRBJ2-1, with 13 nucleotides matching TRBD2. The CDR3 covers 17 residues. Germline values: CDR1 MNHEY, CDR2 SMNVEV (reference sequence). Trimming removed 3 bases from V and 4 bases from J; junction bases left unmatched: 6. The CDR3 here is CASSFWTSGGVYNEQFF. In nucleotides, the CDR3 is TGTGCCAGCAGTTTCTGGACTAGCGGGGGAGTATACAATGAGCAGTTCTTC.

The chain joins TRBV7-6 to TRBJ1-2; D remains unclear. The CDR3 contains 17 residues. The germline V gene has CDR1 SGHVS and CDR2 FNYEAQ. With 5 bases removed from V and 6 bases from J, the gap between germline ends came to 25 bases. CDR3 in DNA: TGTGCCAGCAGCCCAGAGCGACGACCCCCATTAGCTCATGGCTACACCTTC. Translated, it gives CASSPERRPPLAHGYTF.

The chain links TRBV10-3 to TRBJ2-1, with D maybe TRBD2 (5 bases). Trimming left V 0 bases short and J 6 bases short, with 12 bases between. Germline-derived CDR1 and CDR2 are ENHRY and SYGVKD. CDR3 length: 15 amino acids. The DNA for the CDR3 is TGTGCCATCAGTGAGTCGAGTGGGAGCAGCAATGAGCAGTTCTTC. This translates into CAISESSGSSNEQFF.